This TCR beta chain emerged from a study of Graves' ophthalmopathy and Graves' hyperthyroidism. In the study overall: Peripheral blood was gathered at first diagnosis, ahead of any treatment whatsoever.

In germline, CDR1 is PRHDT, CDR2 FYEKMQ (reference sequence). V trimming: 4 bases; J trimming: 5 bases; junction bases outside the gene matches: 6. The CDR3 has 15 residues. Notes on this clonotype: Antigen unknown.

Under 3 months in duration, the ophthalmopathy in affected donors had moderate-to-severe activity, CAS ≥3 and NOSPECS ≥4. 7.5 to 10 ml of fresh blood yielded the PBMCs by density gradient. Researchers took RNA transcripts and amplified TCR beta CDR3 regions from them. RT-PCR with HTBI primers came first, then second-round multiplex PCR. Each CDR3 protein is one row after TCRdb ran MiXCR on the multiplex PCR reads. In the table there are hundreds of thousands of distinct CDR3 sequences, 40% of which are singletons. Whole-study results and caveats: A classifier, a 13-signature model, separated ophthalmopathy from stable hyperthyroidism with about 88% sensitivity and about 83% specificity.

The TCR was taken from an adult man with Graves' ophthalmopathy. Sequenced: peripheral blood. The gene calls are TRBV13 and TRBJ1-5; 9 nucleotides line up with TRBD1. CDR3 protein: CASSSRQGGDQPQHF. CDR3 DNA sequence: TGTGCCAGCAGCTCGAGACAGGGGGGCGATCAGCCCCAGCATTTT. The complete variable domain, with remaining parts taken from reference TRBV13 and TRBJ1-5, reads AAGVIQSPRHLIKEKRETATLKCYPIPRHDTVYWYQQGPGQDPQFLISFYEKMQSDKGSIPDRFSAQQFSDYHSELNMSSLELGDSALYFCASSSRQGGDQPQHFGDGTRLSIL.